This TCR beta chain was observed in a study of cytomegalovirus exposure and HLA in healthy donors. On this clone itself: What it binds is unknown.

Amplification used 60 Vbeta primers and 13 Jbeta primers. Repertoires were generated with immunoSEQ multiplex PCR, while TCRdb's copy carries only in-frame clones and drops some. The sample carries roughly 120,000 clones, around two thirds recorded once. The study's findings and limits: Earlier analysis looked at TCR beta V segments, and most were productive about 90% or about 30% of the time. The authors later found TCR association rates varying by HLA locus, with DRB1 most and HLA-C fewest. Later analysis demonstrated an association between a missense DCLRE1C variant and TCR beta V- and J-gene trimming.

While unrecorded immune exposures were likely, the donors were nominally healthy when sampled. The CDR3 contains 13 residues. The V gene's germline CDR1 is SGHAT and CDR2 FQNNGV. Trimming stripped 5 bases from V and 3 bases from J, with 11 bases between. V usage is TRBV11-2 and J usage is TRBJ2-7, with a weak D call TRBD2 (6 bases). The sequence derives from a woman in her 40s in good health and CMV-seropositive. The sample was PBMCs. CDR3 in amino acids: CASSIASDYEQYF. CDR3 coding DNA: TGTGCCAGCAGCATCGCTAGCGACTACGAGCAGTACTTC.